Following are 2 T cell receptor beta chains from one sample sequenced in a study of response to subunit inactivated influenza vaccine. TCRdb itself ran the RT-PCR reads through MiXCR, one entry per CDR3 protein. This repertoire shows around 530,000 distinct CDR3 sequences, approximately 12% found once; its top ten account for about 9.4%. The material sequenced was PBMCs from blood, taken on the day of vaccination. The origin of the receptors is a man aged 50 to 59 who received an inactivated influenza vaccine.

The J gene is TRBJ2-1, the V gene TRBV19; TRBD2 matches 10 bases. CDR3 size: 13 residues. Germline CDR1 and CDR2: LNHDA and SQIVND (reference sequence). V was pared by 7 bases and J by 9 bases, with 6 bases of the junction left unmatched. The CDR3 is CASNSGGAFEQFF. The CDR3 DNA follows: TGTGCCAGTAACAGCGGGGGGGCTTTTGAGCAGTTCTTC.

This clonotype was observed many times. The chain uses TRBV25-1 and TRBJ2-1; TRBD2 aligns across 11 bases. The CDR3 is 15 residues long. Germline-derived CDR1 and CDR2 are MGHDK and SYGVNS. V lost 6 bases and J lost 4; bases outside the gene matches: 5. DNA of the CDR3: TGTGCCAGCAGCCCACTAGCGGGAGTATACAATGAGCAGTTCTTC. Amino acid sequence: CASSPLAGVYNEQFF.